The T cell receptor beta chain described here comes from a study of shared clonotypes between healthy human individuals. Study overall: Per donor, CD8 memory used one plate, CD8 naive used two, CD4 memory used three and CD4 naive used three.

The CDR3 totals 13 residues. The V gene's germline CDR1 is SNHLY and CDR2 FYNNEI. V lost 11 bases, J lost 0 bases, and 11 bases lay in between. Naivety among CD8 cells was defined by CD45RO negativity and positive CCR7 selection, thereby excluding terminally differentiated effector memory CD45RA+ cells. Remarks on this clone: Its antigen is unknown.

In the original processing: Filtering differed since immunoSEQ provided only junctions, with no quality scores. Generated by immunoSEQ multiplex PCR, the TCRdb table keeps only in-frame clones and is missing some. Clonal size and the V and J genes are those of that table, whereas D and trimming came from the DNA. Here the sample spans approximately 600,000 clones, about 95% being singletons. Study-wide points: All-four-donor shared clonotypes had higher generation probabilities than non-shared clonotypes did.

The sequence was obtained from a woman in her 30s in good health. This sequence joins TRBV2 and TRBJ2-1; TRBD2 is a possible D gene (5 bases). Sequenced material: naive CD8+ T cells sorted from blood. Written as DNA, the CDR3 is TGTGCCGGAGGAGGAAGCTCCTACAATGAGCAGTTCTTC. This translates into CAGGGSSYNEQFF.